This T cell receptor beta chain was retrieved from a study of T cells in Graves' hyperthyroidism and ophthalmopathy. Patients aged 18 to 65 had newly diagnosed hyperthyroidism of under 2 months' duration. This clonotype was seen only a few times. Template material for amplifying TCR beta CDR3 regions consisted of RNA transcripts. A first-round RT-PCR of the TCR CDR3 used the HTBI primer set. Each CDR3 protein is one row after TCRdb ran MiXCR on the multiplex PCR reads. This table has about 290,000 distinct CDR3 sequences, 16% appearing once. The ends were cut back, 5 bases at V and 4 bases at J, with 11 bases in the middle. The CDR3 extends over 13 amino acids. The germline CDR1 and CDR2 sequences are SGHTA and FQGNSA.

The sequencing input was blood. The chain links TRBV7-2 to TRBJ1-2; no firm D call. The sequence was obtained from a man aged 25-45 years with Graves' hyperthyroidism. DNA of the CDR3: TGTGCCAGCAGCCCCGGTTGGGCCTATGGCTACACCTTC. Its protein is CASSPGWAYGYTF.